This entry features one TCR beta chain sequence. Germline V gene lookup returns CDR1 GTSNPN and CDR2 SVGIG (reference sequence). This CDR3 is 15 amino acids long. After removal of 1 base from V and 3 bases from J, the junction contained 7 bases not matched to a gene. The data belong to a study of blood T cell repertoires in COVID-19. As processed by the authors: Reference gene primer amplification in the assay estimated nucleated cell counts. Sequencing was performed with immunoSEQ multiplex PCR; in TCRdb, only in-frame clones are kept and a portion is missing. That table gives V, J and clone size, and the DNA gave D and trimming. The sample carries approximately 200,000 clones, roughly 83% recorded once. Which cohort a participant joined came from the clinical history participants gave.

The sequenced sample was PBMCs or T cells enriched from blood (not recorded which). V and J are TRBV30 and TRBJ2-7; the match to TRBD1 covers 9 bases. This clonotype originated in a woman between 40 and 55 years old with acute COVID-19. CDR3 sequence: CAWSDPGQGRYEQYF. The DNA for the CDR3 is TGTGCCTGGAGTGACCCGGGACAGGGCCGCTACGAGCAGTACTTC.